The source of this T cell receptor beta chain is a study of cytomegalovirus exposure and HLA in healthy donors. Study-wide context: Genotyping of 430 or so donors showed that around 86% belonged to the Caucasian-associated ancestry cluster.

Study results and caveats: Beyond CMV serostatus, there was no information to go on about immune exposure. The classifier, whose performance was assessed in both the original and validation cohorts, reportedly diagnosed cytomegalovirus status with high specificity and sensitivity. Analysis performed later found under 20,000 TCR beta sequences associated with HLA alleles at 0.05 false discovery rate.

This CDR3 comprises 15 residues. The V gene end was trimmed by 0 bases and the J gene end by 6 bases; junction bases not matched to a gene: 5. Germline lookup yields CDR1 SGHTS and CDR2 YDEGEE. A multiplex PCR was run with 60 Vbeta primers and 13 Jbeta primers. Assay: immunoSEQ multiplex PCR; the TCRdb copy retains only in-frame clones and omits some. The profile shows 150,000 to 200,000 clones, around 84% of them singletons. As to this clone: Its antigen is currently unknown.

Sequencing used PBMCs. The TCR originated in a man between 18 and 29 years old in good health and CMV-seronegative. The chain has TRBV5-8 and TRBJ2-1; 8 bases fit TRBD2. CDR3: CASSLATSGLNEQFF. DNA for the CDR3: TGTGCCAGCAGCTTGGCAACTAGCGGCCTCAATGAGCAGTTCTTC.